This T cell receptor beta chain was captured in a study of CD8+ T cells in alopecia areata. Study overall: Treated patients took oral tofacitinib at 5 to 10 mg twice daily.

This CDR3 region has 14 residues. CDR1 and CDR2 from the germline V gene are MNHNS and SASEGT. The V and J ends lost 6 bases and 4 bases, in that order; junction bases with no gene match: 3. RNA extraction was followed by reverse transcription into cDNA, which acted as the sequencing template. Assay used: immunoSEQ multiplex PCR; TCRdb lists only in-frame clones, some missing. The sample holds 200,000 to 250,000 clones, roughly 57% seen once. Researchers took lesional scalp punch biopsies and peripheral blood from people who were alopecia areata patients. Sequencing was performed on CD4+ T cells sorted from blood, taken at week 0. The gene calls are TRBV6-1 and TRBJ2-2; 9 nucleotides align to TRBD2. The clonotype was recovered from a human donor with alopecia areata. CDR3 DNA sequence: TGTGCCAGCAGACCTAGCGGGGCCACCGGGGAGCTGTTTTTT. Translation gives CASRPSGATGELFF.